The 10 T cell receptor beta chains below all came from one sample that was sequenced in a study of T cells in localized non-small cell lung cancer (dated by TCRdb to the early 2020s). Library creation used the immunoSEQ multiplex PCR assay. TCRdb re-hosts the immuneACCESS table, in-frame sequences only. Its copies lack some clones; in the studies checked, an unresolved V gene accounts for under half of them, and the cause for the rest is not known. The sample table records 40,000 or so clones; approximately 83% of these occur just once. Around 6.4% of the sample is held by the ten biggest clonotypes. The input for sequencing was peripheral blood, taken before any cancer treatment. The receptors were gathered from a man aged 35 to 70 with stage I lung adenocarcinoma.

The V call is TRBV27, the J call TRBJ1-2; weak D call: TRBD1 (5 bases). CDR1 MNHEY and CDR2 SMNVEV come from the germline V gene (reference sequence). V was shortened by 6 bases and J by 4 bases, with 15 bases between the two germline ends. This CDR3 is 14 amino acids long. The chain's CDR3 is CASSSLGRGYGYTF. As DNA, the CDR3 is TGTGCCAGCAGCTCCCTGGGGAGGGGCTATGGCTACACCTTC.

The chain combines TRBV28 with TRBJ2-2, with TRBD2 as a possible D gene (6 bases). Deletions cut 10 bases from V and 6 bases from J, with 15 bases between. Germline CDR1 and CDR2: MDHEN and SYDVKM. The CDR3 sequence is 13 residues long. CDR3 region: CAIQPLAPGELFF. The CDR3 DNA is TGTGCCATCCAACCTCTAGCGCCCGGGGAGCTGTTTTTT.

The chain couples TRBV5-4 to TRBJ1-6; 10 nucleotides agree with TRBD1. V was clipped by 5 bases and J by 5 bases; unmatched bases: 7. CDR1 is SGHNT and CDR2 is YYREEE in the germline V gene (reference sequence). The CDR3 has 16 residues. The CDR3 DNA reads as TGTGCCAGCAGTCCGGGACAGGGGATAGATAATTCACCCCTCCACTTT. Translation: CASSPGQGIDNSPLHF.

This clone turned up a few times. The chain combines TRBV10-2 with TRBJ1-1; tentatively, D is TRBD1 (6 bases). The ends were cut back, 6 bases at V and 0 bases at J, with 14 bases in the middle. CDR3 length equals 15 residues. CDR1 and CDR2 from the germline V gene are WSHSY and SAAADI. CDR3 amino acids: CASRDGQLMNTEAFF. Here the CDR3 DNA reads TGCGCCAGCAGGGATGGACAGCTCATGAACACTGAAGCTTTCTTT.

V is TRBV30 and J is TRBJ1-5; 8 bases are a match to TRBD1. Trimming cost V 5 bases and J 7 bases; bases outside gene matches: 16. The CDR3 spans 16 residues. Germline CDR1 is GTSNPN and CDR2 is SVGIG (reference sequence). CDR3 bases: TGTGCCTGGGGGGACAGGCTGAGAAACTCCGGGCAGCCCCAGCATTTT. Residues: CAWGDRLRNSGQPQHF.

This clone appeared a single time. The V and J genes are TRBV10-3 and TRBJ1-1; no clear D. The CDR3 extends over 15 amino acids. Trimming took off 3 bases at V and 5 bases at J, with 16 bases between the two ends. The V gene's germline CDR1 is ENHRY and CDR2 SYGVKD. CDR3 DNA sequence: TGTGCCATCAGTGACCCTCCCGACGGGTTGACTGAAGCTTTCTTT. Protein product: CAISDPPDGLTEAFF.

This clone is a singleton in its sample. The chain links TRBV30 to TRBJ2-1, with D maybe TRBD2 (5 bases). This CDR3 spans 11 amino acids. V lost 7 bases and J 7 bases, leaving 11 bases between the germline ends. From germline, CDR1 is GTSNPN and CDR2 SVGIG (reference sequence). CDR3 sequence (DNA): TGTGCCTCTAAGCGGTCTAATGAGCAGTTCTTC. The encoded protein is CASKRSNEQFF.

The rearrangement joins TRBV4-3 to TRBJ1-4; TRBD1 matches at 7 bases. The CDR3 loop spans 15 amino acids. The germline gives CDR1 LGHNA, CDR2 YSLEER. Losses at the gene ends were 2 bases for V and 8 bases for J; bases not matched to a gene: 8. CDR3 nucleotide sequence: TGCGCCAGCAGCCAACTCGGGACAGCGGCGGAAAAACTGTTTTTT. Residues: CASSQLGTAAEKLFF.

V and J are TRBV7-9 and TRBJ2-3, with unresolved D. This CDR3 comprises 15 residues. V was clipped by 3 bases and J by 1 base, with 11 bases between them. The germline CDR1 and CDR2 sequences are SEHNR and FQNEAQ (reference sequence). In nucleotides, the CDR3 is TGTGCCAGCAGCTTGCGAAAGGTGGGCACAGATACGCAGTATTTT. Protein: CASSLRKVGTDTQYF. Full variable domain (missing parts from reference TRBV7-9 and TRBJ2-3): DTGVSQNPRHKITKRGQNVTFRCDPISEHNRLYWYRQTLGQGPEFLTYFQNEAQLEKSRLLSDRFSAERPKGSFSTLEIQRTEQGDSAMYLCASSLRKVGTDTQYFGPGTRLTVL.

V usage is TRBV10-3 and J usage is TRBJ2-2; 12 nucleotides align to TRBD2. This CDR3 has 14 amino acids. CDR1 and CDR2 from the germline V gene are ENHRY and SYGVKD. The V segment lost 6 bases and the J segment 8 bases; nucleotides outside the gene matches: 4. CDR3 DNA sequence: TGTGCCATCAGGGGACTAGCGGGCGAGGGGGAGCTGTTTTTT. Protein sequence: CAIRGLAGEGELFF.